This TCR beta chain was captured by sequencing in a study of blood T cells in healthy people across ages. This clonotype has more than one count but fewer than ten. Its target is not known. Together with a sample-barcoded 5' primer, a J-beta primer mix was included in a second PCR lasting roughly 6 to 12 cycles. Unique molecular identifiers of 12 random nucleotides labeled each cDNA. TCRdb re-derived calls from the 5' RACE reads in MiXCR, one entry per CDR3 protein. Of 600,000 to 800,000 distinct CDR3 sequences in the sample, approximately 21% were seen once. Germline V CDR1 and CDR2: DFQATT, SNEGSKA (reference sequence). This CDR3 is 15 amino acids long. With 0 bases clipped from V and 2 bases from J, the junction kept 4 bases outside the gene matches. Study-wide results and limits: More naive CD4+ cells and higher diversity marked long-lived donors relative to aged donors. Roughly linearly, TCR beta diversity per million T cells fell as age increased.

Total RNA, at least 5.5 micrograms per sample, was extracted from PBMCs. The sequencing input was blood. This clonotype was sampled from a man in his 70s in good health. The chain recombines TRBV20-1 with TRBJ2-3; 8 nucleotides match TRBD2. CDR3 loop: CSARDPRGATDTQYF. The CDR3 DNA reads TGCAGTGCTAGAGACCCGCGGGGGGCCACAGATACGCAGTATTTT.